This is a list of T cell receptor beta chains from one sample in a study of OX40 agonist ivuxolimab in advanced cancers. This table comes from immunoSEQ multiplex PCR, and its TCRdb copy is limited to in-frame clones, with some not included. The data contain 25,000 to 35,000 clones, roughly 84% of them seen just once; the ten biggest clones take up roughly 26%. The sequencing here drew on CD4+ or CD8+ T cells sorted from blood, taken in a trial of the OX40 agonist ivuxolimab. The receptor set was obtained from an adult with an advanced solid tumor such as melanoma, head and neck, liver or kidney cancer. Each CDR3 is given with its conserved first and last residue. D genes are given only for firm matches. Clone size is shown for a subset of rows, as once, few, many or a class of expanded clone.

length: 13; size: -; D: TRBD1; J: TRBJ2-7; V: TRBV29-1; DNA: TGCAGCGTTATTGGGGACAGCCCCTACGAGCAGTACTTC; CDR3: CSVIGDSPYEQYF
length: 15; size: -; D: -; J: TRBJ2-2; V: TRBV7-6; DNA: TGTGCCAGCAGCTTTGGGGCTACGAACACCGGGGAGCTGTTTTTT; CDR3: CASSFGATNTGELFF
length: 17; size: once; D: TRBD2; J: TRBJ2-3; V: TRBV10-3; DNA: TGTGCCATCAGTGACCCAATAGCGGGAGGGGGCACAGATACGCAGTATTTT; CDR3: CAISDPIAGGGTDTQYF
length: 15; size: -; D: -; J: TRBJ1-1; V: TRBV4-1; DNA: TGCGCCAGCAGCCCCAAGTCCCAGGGATGGACTGAAGCTTTCTTT; CDR3: CASSPKSQGWTEAFF
length: 16; size: -; D: -; J: TRBJ2-2; V: TRBV4-2; DNA: TGTGCCAGCAGCCATCCCGCGGGACAGTCCACCGGGGAGCTGTTTTTT; CDR3: CASSHPAGQSTGELFF
length: 13; size: -; D: -; J: TRBJ2-7; V: TRBV5-4; DNA: TGTGCCAGCAGCCAGGGACAACACCGTGAGCAGTACTTC; CDR3: CASSQGQHREQYF
length: 14; size: -; D: -; J: TRBJ2-7; V: TRBV5-1; DNA: TGCGCCAGCAGGCAGAACGAGGTGTTAAACGAGCAGTACTTC; CDR3: CASRQNEVLNEQYF
length: 15; size: -; D: -; J: TRBJ2-2; V: TRBV6-1; DNA: TGTGCCAGCAGTTCGGGGGACAGTTGGAACGGGGAGCTGTTTTTT; CDR3: CASSSGDSWNGELFF
length: 15; size: -; D: -; J: TRBJ2-5; V: TRBV27; DNA: TGTGCCAGCAGTTTACTGGGCAGGGATCAAGAGACCCAGTACTTC; CDR3: CASSLLGRDQETQYF
length: 14; size: -; D: TRBD1; J: TRBJ1-2; V: TRBV28; DNA: TGTGCCAGCAGTCCTCCGGGACAGGACTATGGCTACACCTTC; CDR3: CASSPPGQDYGYTF
length: 15; size: once; D: TRBD1; J: TRBJ2-7; V: TRBV5-8; DNA: TGTGCCAGCAGTTCCCTCTACAGGGGGAACTACGAGCAGTACTTC; CDR3: CASSSLYRGNYEQYF
length: 15; size: few; D: -; J: TRBJ2-3; V: TRBV6-1; DNA: TGTGCCAGCAGTGTCGGGGCAGGGAGTATAGATACGCAGTATTTT; CDR3: CASSVGAGSIDTQYF
length: 13; size: -; D: -; J: TRBJ2-7; V: TRBV5-4; DNA: TGTGCCAGCAGCTTGGGACAGAAGTACGAGCAGTACTTC; CDR3: CASSLGQKYEQYF
length: 17; size: -; D: -; J: TRBJ2-3; V: TRBV30; DNA: TGTGCCGCCAGTCTGTGGGGGGCAGGGAGTCCCACAGATACGCAGTATTTT; CDR3: CAASLWGAGSPTDTQYF
length: 13; size: medium-sized; D: TRBD1; J: TRBJ1-2; V: TRBV5-4; DNA: TGTGCCAGCAGCTCAAGGGGACAGGGAGGCTACACCTTC; CDR3: CASSSRGQGGYTF
length: 15; size: medium-sized; D: TRBD1; J: TRBJ2-1; V: TRBV19; DNA: TGTGCCAGTAGTATTGGTGACAGGGGCCACAATGAGCAGTTCTTC; CDR3: CASSIGDRGHNEQFF
length: 13; size: once; D: -; J: TRBJ2-5; V: TRBV5-4; DNA: TGTGCCAGCAGCCTCGACAGACAAGAGACCCAGTACTTC; CDR3: CASSLDRQETQYF
length: 13; size: -; D: TRBD2; J: TRBJ2-5; V: TRBV10-3; DNA: TGTGCCATCCCGGGAGGGAGGCGAGAGACCCAGTACTTC; CDR3: CAIPGGRRETQYF
length: 12; size: -; D: -; J: TRBJ2-7; V: TRBV7-5; DNA: TGTGCCAGCAGCACCGTATCCTACGAGCAGTACTTC; CDR3: CASSTVSYEQYF
length: 15; size: once; D: -; J: TRBJ1-4; V: TRBV27; DNA: TGTGCCAGCAGTTTAACGAGCGCCTCTAATGAAAAACTGTTTTTT; CDR3: CASSLTSASNEKLFF
length: 13; size: -; D: -; J: TRBJ1-1; V: TRBV7-3; DNA: TGTGCCAGCAGCTTCGGGATGAACACTGAAGCTTTCTTT; CDR3: CASSFGMNTEAFF
length: 15; size: few; D: -; J: TRBJ2-1; V: TRBV7-6; DNA: TGTGCCAGCAGCTTAGAGGGGGACTCCTACAATGAGCAGTTCTTC; CDR3: CASSLEGDSYNEQFF
length: 17; size: -; D: TRBD1; J: TRBJ1-5; V: TRBV19; DNA: TGTGCCAGTAGTTGGACAGCCGGGACAGGGGGGAATCAGCCCCAGCATTTT; CDR3: CASSWTAGTGGNQPQHF
length: 15; size: -; D: -; J: TRBJ2-3; V: TRBV7-3; DNA: TGTGCCAGCAGCCCCCGGGCGGTGGGCACAGATACGCAGTATTTT; CDR3: CASSPRAVGTDTQYF
length: 16; size: -; D: -; J: TRBJ2-2; V: TRBV27; DNA: TGTGCCAGCAGTTTAGCAGGGGAATGGGGCACCGGGGAGCTGTTTTTT; CDR3: CASSLAGEWGTGELFF
length: 15; size: -; D: TRBD1; J: TRBJ1-1; V: TRBV13; DNA: TGTGCCAGCAGCGCGGGACAGGGGGGTTTCGCTGAAGCTTTCTTT; CDR3: CASSAGQGGFAEAFF
length: 16; size: -; D: -; J: TRBJ1-5; V: TRBV19; DNA: TGTGCCAGTAGCTTGGACAGAACCTATAGCAATCAGCCCCAGCATTTT; CDR3: CASSLDRTYSNQPQHF
length: 14; size: -; D: -; J: TRBJ2-7; V: TRBV2; DNA: TGTGCCAGCAGGGGCAGGGGCAACTCCTACGAGCAGTACTTC; CDR3: CASRGRGNSYEQYF
length: 12; size: -; D: -; J: TRBJ2-7; V: TRBV2; DNA: TGTGCCAGCGGGGGGCGCCCCTACGAGCAGTACTTC; CDR3: CASGGRPYEQYF
length: 14; size: -; D: -; J: TRBJ2-7; V: TRBV5-1; DNA: TGCGCCAGCAGCTTAGCCCGGGAGTCCTACGAGCAGTACTTC; CDR3: CASSLARESYEQYF
length: 13; size: once; D: -; J: TRBJ2-7; V: TRBV7-8; DNA: TGTGCCAGCAGCTCCTACAGAGACTACGAGCAGTACTTC; CDR3: CASSSYRDYEQYF
length: 13; size: large; D: -; J: TRBJ1-3; V: TRBV29-1; DNA: TGCAGCGTTGATGGAGGTTTTGGAAACACCATATATTTT; CDR3: CSVDGGFGNTIYF
length: 10; size: -; D: -; J: TRBJ1-2; V: TRBV4-1; DNA: TGCGCCAGCAGCGGCTACGGCTACACCTTC; CDR3: CASSGYGYTF
length: 14; size: few; D: TRBD2; J: TRBJ2-7; V: TRBV27; DNA: TGTGCCAGCAGTTTGGTGGGAGGGCCCAACGAGCAGTACTTC; CDR3: CASSLVGGPNEQYF
length: 15; size: -; D: TRBD2; J: TRBJ2-1; V: TRBV4-1; DNA: TGCGCCAGCAGCACAGGGGTAGCGGGAGGTTCTGAGCAGTTCTTC; CDR3: CASSTGVAGGSEQFF
length: 14; size: -; D: TRBD1; J: TRBJ1-2; V: TRBV12-5; DNA: TGTGCTAGTGGACAGGACAGGTTAGCCTATGGCTACACCTTC; CDR3: CASGQDRLAYGYTF
length: 20; size: -; D: -; J: TRBJ2-1; V: TRBV21-1; DNA: TGTGCCAGCAGCAAGCCCCATCTTTTAGCGGGAGGGCTGGCTTCGGATGAGCAGTTCTTC; CDR3: CASSKPHLLAGGLASDEQFF
length: 16; size: -; D: -; J: TRBJ1-2; V: TRBV28; DNA: TGTGCCAGCAGTTTACCAGGAGGGGGTGCTAACTATGGCTACACCTTC; CDR3: CASSLPGGGANYGYTF
length: 15; size: -; D: -; J: TRBJ1-2; V: TRBV28; DNA: TGTGCCAGCTGCCCATGGACATGGAGGGTCTATGGCTACACCTTC; CDR3: CASCPWTWRVYGYTF
length: 13; size: -; D: -; J: TRBJ2-5; V: TRBV27; DNA: TGTGCCAGCAGTTTATCGGCTCGGGAGACCCAGTACTTC; CDR3: CASSLSARETQYF
length: 15; size: -; D: -; J: TRBJ2-3; V: TRBV10-3; DNA: TGTGCCATCAGTGAGTCTGAGTTGCGCACAGATACGCAGTATTTT; CDR3: CAISESELRTDTQYF
length: 16; size: -; D: -; J: TRBJ2-4; V: TRBV27; DNA: TGTGCCAGCAGCACTTGGACTGCGGCAGCCAAAAACATTCAGTACTTC; CDR3: CASSTWTAAAKNIQYF
length: 12; size: -; D: -; J: TRBJ1-4; V: TRBV10-3; DNA: TGTGCCATCAGTGAGTCATGGGAAAAACTGTTTTTT; CDR3: CAISESWEKLFF
length: 16; size: -; D: -; J: TRBJ2-2; V: TRBV2; DNA: TGTGCCAGCAGTGAAAGTGGGGGCTGGAGTACCGGGGAGCTGTTTTTT; CDR3: CASSESGGWSTGELFF
length: 15; size: -; D: TRBD1; J: TRBJ2-2; V: TRBV7-9; DNA: TGTGCCAGCAGCTTAGAAGGGGGCTACACCGGGGAGCTGTTTTTT; CDR3: CASSLEGGYTGELFF
length: 15; size: -; D: -; J: TRBJ1-1; V: TRBV7-9; DNA: TGTGCCAGCAGCTCGGTAGGACCCAGGGGCACTGAAGCTTTCTTT; CDR3: CASSSVGPRGTEAFF
length: 15; size: -; D: TRBD2; J: TRBJ2-5; V: TRBV6-1; DNA: TGTGCCAGCAGTGGACTAGCGGGGGATCAAGAGACCCAGTACTTC; CDR3: CASSGLAGDQETQYF
length: 12; size: once; D: TRBD1; J: TRBJ2-3; V: TRBV19; DNA: TGTGCCAGTAGGACAGGGGCAGATACGCAGTATTTT; CDR3: CASRTGADTQYF
length: 16; size: -; D: -; J: TRBJ1-5; V: TRBV6-1; DNA: TGTGCCAGCAGTGAAGACCTCGGGCAGCGACATCAGCCCCAGCATTTT; CDR3: CASSEDLGQRHQPQHF
length: 12; size: -; D: -; J: TRBJ1-1; V: TRBV11-3; DNA: TGTGCCAGCAGCCCCGGGGGGACTGAAGCTTTCTTT; CDR3: CASSPGGTEAFF
length: 15; size: -; D: -; J: TRBJ2-7; V: TRBV19; DNA: TGTGCCAGTAGCCAAGCGGCACACCGGGTCTACGAGCAGTACTTC; CDR3: CASSQAAHRVYEQYF
length: 17; size: -; D: -; J: TRBJ1-4; V: TRBV5-5; DNA: TGTGCCAGCAGCTTGGGGACAGCCTCTGCAACTAATGAAAAACTGTTTTTT; CDR3: CASSLGTASATNEKLFF
length: 13; size: -; D: -; J: TRBJ2-1; V: TRBV6-5; DNA: TGTGCCAGCAGCGGCGGCGCCTACAATGAGCAGTTCTTC; CDR3: CASSGGAYNEQFF
length: 13; size: -; D: -; J: TRBJ2-7; V: TRBV27; DNA: TGTGCCAGCAGTCCGGATCCTCTCTACGAGCAGTACTTC; CDR3: CASSPDPLYEQYF
length: 13; size: -; D: TRBD1; J: TRBJ1-1; V: TRBV19; DNA: TGTGCCAGTAACCCGGGGACAGGTTTAGAAGCTTTCTTT; CDR3: CASNPGTGLEAFF
length: 13; size: -; D: TRBD2; J: TRBJ2-1; V: TRBV6-5; DNA: TGTGCCAGCAGTTCCACTAGCGTCAATGAGCAGTTCTTC; CDR3: CASSSTSVNEQFF
length: 16; size: -; D: -; J: TRBJ1-2; V: TRBV15; DNA: TGTGCCACCAGCAGAGATCAGACAACAACTAACTATGGCTACACCTTC; CDR3: CATSRDQTTTNYGYTF